This T cell receptor (beta chain) was observed in a study of blood T cell repertoires in COVID-19. Study summary: Whether acute or convalescent, the COVID-19 samples came from the United States, Italy and Spain. PBMCs, B-cell-depleted T cells, or T cells provided the cDNA or gDNA that made up the material.

The V segment lost 0 bases and the J segment 6 bases; nucleotides outside the gene matches: 4. Per germline, CDR1 SGHRS and CDR2 YFSETQ. CDR3 length: 16 residues. The repertoire was sequenced with immunoSEQ multiplex PCR; TCRdb's copy has only in-frame clones and lacks some. Among fewer than 95,000 clones listed, about 91% were seen once. J is TRBJ2-3 and V is TRBV5-1; TRBD2 agrees at 13 bases. The specimen sequenced was peripheral blood. This TCR was recovered from a man in his sixties with acute or convalescent COVID-19. The CDR3 nucleotides read TGCGCCAGCAGCTTGGCTGGACTAGCGGGAGTGGATACGCAGTATTTT. Protein: CASSLAGLAGVDTQYF.